This is a list of T cell receptor beta chains from one sample in a study of PD-L1 blockade in urothelial cancer. Produced via immunoSEQ multiplex PCR; TCRdb's table is partial and in-frame only. The sample includes about 30,000 clones, about 88% of them seen just once. The sample in question was PBMCs, obtained around atezolizumab (anti-PD-L1) treatment. These receptor sequences come from an elderly man with urothelial cancer. Each CDR3 is given with its conserved first and last residue. The D gene is left open where the match is weak. Size tells how often a clone was seen (once, few, many) or the class of an expanded clone, and some rows leave it out.

v_call: TRBV27
d_call: TRBD1
j_call: TRBJ1-3
clone_size: .
cdr3_aa: CASSFRAGGNSGNTIYF
cdr3_nt: TGTGCCAGCAGTTTCCGGGCAGGGGGTAATTCTGGAAACACCATATATTTT

v_call: TRBV7-2
d_call: .
j_call: TRBJ2-1
clone_size: .
cdr3_aa: CASSPRVGSYNEQFF
cdr3_nt: TGTGCCAGCAGCCCGAGGGTAGGCTCCTACAATGAGCAGTTCTTC

v_call: TRBV18
d_call: .
j_call: TRBJ2-3
clone_size: once
cdr3_aa: CASSPGQGGADTQYF
cdr3_nt: TGTGCCAGCTCACCCGGGCAGGGTGGGGCAGATACGCAGTATTTT

v_call: TRBV5-1
d_call: .
j_call: TRBJ2-3
clone_size: .
cdr3_aa: CASSLGGPGDTQYF
cdr3_nt: TGCGCCAGCAGCTTGGGAGGGCCGGGAGATACGCAGTATTTT

v_call: TRBV9
d_call: .
j_call: TRBJ2-5
clone_size: .
cdr3_aa: CASSESPPETQYF
cdr3_nt: TGTGCCAGCAGCGAAAGCCCCCCAGAGACCCAGTACTTC

v_call: TRBV18
d_call: .
j_call: TRBJ2-7
clone_size: .
cdr3_aa: CASSPSTGTYEQYF
cdr3_nt: TGTGCCAGCTCTCCAAGTACCGGGACCTACGAGCAGTACTTC

v_call: TRBV11-2
d_call: TRBD2
j_call: TRBJ2-1
clone_size: few
cdr3_aa: CASSFSGRGREQFF
cdr3_nt: TGTGCCAGCAGCTTCAGCGGGAGGGGAAGGGAGCAGTTCTTC

v_call: TRBV6-5
d_call: TRBD1
j_call: TRBJ2-7
clone_size: .
cdr3_aa: CASSLRDRGDEQYF
cdr3_nt: TGTGCCAGCAGTCTCCGGGACAGGGGCGACGAGCAGTACTTC

v_call: TRBV11-2
d_call: .
j_call: TRBJ2-1
clone_size: .
cdr3_aa: CASSLDSGNSYNEQFF
cdr3_nt: TGTGCCAGCAGCTTAGACTCGGGGAACTCCTACAATGAGCAGTTCTTC

v_call: TRBV18
d_call: .
j_call: TRBJ1-1
clone_size: .
cdr3_aa: CASSHNTDRLNTEAFF
cdr3_nt: TGTGCCAGCTCACATAATACCGACAGGCTAAACACTGAAGCTTTCTTT

v_call: TRBV5-1
d_call: TRBD1
j_call: TRBJ2-7
clone_size: .
cdr3_aa: CASSFGTVGYEQYF
cdr3_nt: TGCGCCAGCAGCTTCGGGACAGTGGGCTACGAGCAGTACTTC

v_call: TRBV5-6
d_call: TRBD2
j_call: TRBJ2-1
clone_size: .
cdr3_aa: CASSRTSGSSYNEQFF
cdr3_nt: TGTGCCAGCAGCCGGACTAGCGGGAGCTCCTACAATGAGCAGTTCTTC

v_call: TRBV27
d_call: TRBD1
j_call: TRBJ2-7
clone_size: .
cdr3_aa: CASSLGTGIGEQYF
cdr3_nt: TGTGCCAGCAGTTTAGGGACAGGGATTGGTGAGCAGTACTTC

v_call: TRBV11-2
d_call: .
j_call: TRBJ2-2
clone_size: .
cdr3_aa: CASEDWRRLLSNTGELFF
cdr3_nt: TGTGCCAGCGAGGATTGGCGGCGGCTCCTTTCGAACACCGGGGAGCTGTTTTTT

v_call: TRBV7-2
d_call: TRBD2
j_call: TRBJ2-1
clone_size: .
cdr3_aa: CASSLAIPMGSGSSYNEQFF
cdr3_nt: TGTGCCAGCAGCTTAGCGATCCCGATGGGGAGCGGGAGTTCCTACAATGAGCAGTTCTTC

v_call: TRBV5-4
d_call: TRBD1
j_call: TRBJ2-5
clone_size: .
cdr3_aa: CASRLGQADQETQYF
cdr3_nt: TGTGCCAGCAGGCTGGGACAGGCCGACCAAGAGACCCAGTACTTC